This T cell receptor (beta chain) was sequenced during a study of shared clonotypes between healthy human individuals (dated by TCRdb to the early 2020s). Context from the whole study: Two women and a few men aged 18 to 49 years were included in the cohort. Blood TCR repertoires of about 5 healthy adults were deeply sequenced to estimate repertoire size and the extent of clonotype sharing between individuals. Per donor, leukapheresis produced somewhere between about 0.94 and 10 billion PBMCs. For each donor, CD4 naive and CD4 memory were each given three plates, CD8 naive was given two plates, and CD8 memory was given one plate. To increase sequencing depth and limit assay-specific biases, TCR repertoire library preparation and sequencing were carried out by different laboratories using diverse techniques. The study at large found these results: Higher generation probabilities were observed for clonotypes shared by all four sorted-subset donors than for non-shared clonotypes. Rarefaction of sorted-subset datasets indicated incomplete sequencing despite the large sequencing depth. Naive subsets generally had larger estimated clonotype richness than memory subsets. When a handful of donors were compared, the shared fraction of clonotypes was roughly 5% for naive CD4, around 3.6% for naive CD8, about 2.5% for memory CD4, and 0.35% to 0.5% for memory CD8. Based on pairwise subsampling, the degree of clonotype sharing among donors was expected to be affected by sequencing depth. Sampling was restricted to blood, and TCR repertoires in tissues likely differ from the TCR repertoires found in blood. The small number of donors limited the genetic and exposure-history diversity represented.

Regarding this clone: No cognate antigen has been identified for it. One base away there is no much larger clone; base qualities are not given.

TCR CDR3 regions were amplified from genomic DNA by multiplex PCR using the deep immunoSEQ assay. For each cell subset, the extracted genomic DNA was distributed evenly across all wells of several immunoSEQ 96-well plates, and each plate served as one replicate. For sorted subsets, around 0.2 ug of genomic DNA, equivalent to 25,000 to 35,000 T cell genomes, went into each replicate PCR. Purified libraries were measured with a Qubit 3.0 fluorometer, size-checked on a Bioanalyzer 2100, and measured again with the KAPA Library Quantification kit. Every immunoSEQ 96-well plate was sequenced on a dedicated single-read 150-cycle Illumina NextSeq 550 flow cell. Per the original workflow: Because the immunoSEQ output held only junctional sequences and lacked quality scores, the filtering could not match the filtering applied to full-length reads. To assign V/J genes and CDR3, sequences were annotated against IMGT germline references using PyIR, a Python wrapper for IgBLAST v1.9. Reads were filtered out if the reads had weak V/J assignments (E-value above 1e-6), no CDR3, stop codons, out-of-frame junctions, or ambiguous translated residues. A V3J clonotype was defined by an identical inferred V gene, J gene, and CDR3 amino acid sequence. To compute the percentage overlap between repertoires, the number of shared unique clonotypes was divided by the size of the smaller repertoire. RTK rarefaction, the Chao1 estimator, and Recon v2.1 estimates of unobserved clonotypes were used to assess repertoire richness. Generation probabilities were computed with OLGA for all TCRbeta clonotypes obtained by the gDNA method from four donors. The table comes from immuneACCESS by way of TCRdb, which keeps in-frame sequences with V and J called. Part of the clones is missing from these tables; in studies checked, under half for an unresolved V gene and the rest for unknown reasons. V, J and clone size are taken as reported in that table, and D and trimming were inferred from the DNA itself. The sample includes about 1.1 million clones, with 75% to 80% observed a single time. The ten biggest clones cover roughly 0.62% of the sample.

The donors were healthy, HIV-negative adults with no recently reported acute infections or vaccinations. Every donor was a Caucasian adult living in Nashville, Tennessee, USA. CD4+ T cells were enriched by magnetic negative selection; naive cells were then positively selected on CD45RA, and the negative fraction formed the memory subset. Blood was obtained by leukapheresis, after which PBMCs were separated by Ficoll-Histopaque density gradient centrifugation and cryopreserved in liquid nitrogen vapor phase. Purity and quantity of every magnetically sorted T cell population were checked by analytical flow cytometry. Each sorted fraction had its genomic DNA isolated and then quantified by UV absorbance on a Nanodrop 2000c. CDR1 and CDR2, looked up from the germline V gene, are KGHSH and LQKENI. The trim is 3 bases for V and 5 bases for J, with a gap of 16 bases between the germline ends. The CDR3 measures 15 amino acids from cysteine to phenylalanine. The read is trimmed to its CDR3 DNA, 45 bases read in frame from base 1.

This receptor was taken from a young man in good health. Some clones in this sample may be carry-over from other donors' samples. Rearrangement joined TRBV18 to TRBJ1-1, with TRBD1 perhaps the D gene, on 5 matching bases. The sequenced material came from memory CD4+ T cells from PBMCs. Reading the label with the study, this specimen's cell subset or site is: CD45RA-negative fraction. Read as DNA, the sequence is TGTGCCAGCTCACCGGATGTTGGGGCGAGGACTGAAGCTTTCTTT. It is translated as CASSPDVGARTEAFF.